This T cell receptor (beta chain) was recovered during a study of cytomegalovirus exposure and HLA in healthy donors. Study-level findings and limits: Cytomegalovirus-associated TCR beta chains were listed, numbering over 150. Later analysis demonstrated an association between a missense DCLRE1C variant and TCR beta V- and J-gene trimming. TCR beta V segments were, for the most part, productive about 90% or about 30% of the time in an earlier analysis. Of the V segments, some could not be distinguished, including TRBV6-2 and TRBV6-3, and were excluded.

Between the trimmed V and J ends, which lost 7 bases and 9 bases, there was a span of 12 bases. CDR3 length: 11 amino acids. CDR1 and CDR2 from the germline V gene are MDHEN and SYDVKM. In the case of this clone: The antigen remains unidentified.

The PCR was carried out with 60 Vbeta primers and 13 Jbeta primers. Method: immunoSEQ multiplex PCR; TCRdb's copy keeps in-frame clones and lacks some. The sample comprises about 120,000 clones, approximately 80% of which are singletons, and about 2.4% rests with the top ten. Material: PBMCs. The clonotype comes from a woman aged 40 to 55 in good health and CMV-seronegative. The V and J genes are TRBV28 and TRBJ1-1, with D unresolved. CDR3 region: CASTSSGQAFF. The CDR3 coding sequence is TGTGCCAGCACCTCGAGTGGGCAAGCTTTCTTT.